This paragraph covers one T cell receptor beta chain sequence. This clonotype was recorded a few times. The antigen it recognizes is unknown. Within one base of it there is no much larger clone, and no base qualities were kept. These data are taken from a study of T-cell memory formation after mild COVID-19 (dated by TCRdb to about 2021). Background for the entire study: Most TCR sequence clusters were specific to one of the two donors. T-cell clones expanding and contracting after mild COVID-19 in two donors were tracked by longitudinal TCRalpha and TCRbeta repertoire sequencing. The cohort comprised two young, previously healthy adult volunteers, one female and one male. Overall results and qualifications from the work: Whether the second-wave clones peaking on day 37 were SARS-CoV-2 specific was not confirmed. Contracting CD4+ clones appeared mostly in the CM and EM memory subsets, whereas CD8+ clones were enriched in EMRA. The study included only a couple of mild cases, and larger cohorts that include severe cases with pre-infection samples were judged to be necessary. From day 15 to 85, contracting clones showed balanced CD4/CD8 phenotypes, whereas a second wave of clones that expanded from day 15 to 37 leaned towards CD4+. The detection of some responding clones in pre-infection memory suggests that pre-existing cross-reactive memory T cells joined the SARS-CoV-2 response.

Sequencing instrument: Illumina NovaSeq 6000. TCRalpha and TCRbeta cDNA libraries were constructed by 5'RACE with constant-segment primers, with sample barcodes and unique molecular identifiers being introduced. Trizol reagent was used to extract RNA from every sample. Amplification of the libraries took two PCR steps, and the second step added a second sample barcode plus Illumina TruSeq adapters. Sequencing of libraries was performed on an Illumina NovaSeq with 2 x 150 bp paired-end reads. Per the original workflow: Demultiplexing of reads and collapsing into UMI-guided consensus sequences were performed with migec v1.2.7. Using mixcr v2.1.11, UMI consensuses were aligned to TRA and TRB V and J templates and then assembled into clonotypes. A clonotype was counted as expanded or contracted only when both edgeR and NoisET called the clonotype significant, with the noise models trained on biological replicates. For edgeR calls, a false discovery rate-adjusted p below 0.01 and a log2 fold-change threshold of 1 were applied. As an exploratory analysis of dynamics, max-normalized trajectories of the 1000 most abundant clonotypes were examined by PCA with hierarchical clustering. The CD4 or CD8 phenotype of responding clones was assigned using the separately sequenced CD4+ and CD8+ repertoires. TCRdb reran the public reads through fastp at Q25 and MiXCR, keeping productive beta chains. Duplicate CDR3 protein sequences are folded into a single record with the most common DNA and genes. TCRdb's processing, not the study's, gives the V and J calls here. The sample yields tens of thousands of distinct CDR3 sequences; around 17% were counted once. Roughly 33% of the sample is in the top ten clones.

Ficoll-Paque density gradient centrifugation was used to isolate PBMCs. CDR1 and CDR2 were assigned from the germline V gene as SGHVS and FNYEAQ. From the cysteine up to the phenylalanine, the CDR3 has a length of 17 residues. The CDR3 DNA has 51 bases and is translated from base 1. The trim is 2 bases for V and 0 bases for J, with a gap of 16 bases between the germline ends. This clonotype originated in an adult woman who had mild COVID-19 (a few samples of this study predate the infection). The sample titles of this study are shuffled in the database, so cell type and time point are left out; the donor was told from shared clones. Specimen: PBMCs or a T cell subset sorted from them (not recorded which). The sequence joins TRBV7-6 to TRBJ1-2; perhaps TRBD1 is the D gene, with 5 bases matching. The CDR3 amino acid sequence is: CASSLSGRTDPNYGYTF. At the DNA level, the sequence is TGTGCCAGCAGCTTATCGGGGCGGACTGACCCTAACTATGGCTACACCTTC.